The rows below give T cell receptor beta chains drawn from one sample of a study of human T cells and chemical hapten exposure. TCRdb passed the RACE reads through MiXCR, listing each CDR3 protein once. This table holds 95,000 to 150,000 distinct CDR3 sequences, roughly 14% found once. The sequences come from whole blood, collected in connection with sensitization to the hapten diphenylcyclopropenone (DPC). The receptors shown here come from a woman aged 18-29 years with alopecia areata. Some clones in this sample may be carry-over from other donors' samples. CDR3s include the opening cysteine and the closing phenylalanine or tryptophan. Each record gives: D gene, V gene, clone size, J gene, CDR3 length, CDR3 DNA, CDR3 protein. D genes are given only for firm matches. Clone size is given for some rows only: seen once, a few or many times, or a class if the clone is expanded.

.	TRBV11-3	.	TRBJ1-1	13	TGTGCCAGCAGCCGCGCCCGGAACACTGAAGCTTTCTTT	CASSRARNTEAFF
.	TRBV6-1	many	TRBJ2-2	14	TGTGCCAGCACCATAGGAAGGGGTCTGATGGGGCTGTTTTTT	CASTIGRGLMGLFF
.	TRBV6-5	.	TRBJ2-5	15	TGTGCCAGCAGTTACTCGTCTTGGATTAAAGAGACCCAGTACTTC	CASSYSSWIKETQYF
.	TRBV19	few	TRBJ1-2	14	TGTGCCAGTAGTATAGATTCCGCCCGGAGCGGCTACACCTTC	CASSIDSARSGYTF
TRBD2	TRBV20-1	once	TRBJ2-3	16	TGCAGTGCTAGAGATCTGACTAGCGCTAGCACAGATACGCAGTATTTT	CSARDLTSASTDTQYF
.	TRBV12-3/TRBV12-4	few	TRBJ2-3	13	TGTGCCAGCAGTTTAGCCCGGAGGGATACGCAGTATTTT	CASSLARRDTQYF
TRBD2	TRBV11-2	many	TRBJ2-5	14	TGTGCCAGCAGCCGGGGCGGGGGGGCCGAGACCCAGTACTTC	CASSRGGGAETQYF
.	TRBV7-2	.	TRBJ1-4	14	TGTGCCAGCAGCTCCCGAGGTATTAATGAAAAACTGTTTTTT	CASSSRGINEKLFF
.	TRBV18	few	TRBJ1-1	13	TGTGCCAGCTCACCATGGAACGCAGGTGAAGCTTTCTTT	CASSPWNAGEAFF
TRBD1	TRBV27	.	TRBJ2-7	16	TGTGCCAGCAGTTTAAGGGTAGGGACAGGGGACTACGAGCAGTACTTC	CASSLRVGTGDYEQYF
TRBD1	TRBV28	few	TRBJ1-2	15	TGTGCCAGCAGTCAACCGGGACAGGGGGCTCGAGGCTACACCTTC	CASSQPGQGARGYTF
TRBD2	TRBV5-6	.	TRBJ2-2	15	TGTGCCAGCAGCTCAGCGGGGGTGAGGACCGGGGAGCTGTTTTTT	CASSSAGVRTGELFF
.	TRBV7-9	many	TRBJ1-1	13	TGTGCCAGCAGCTTAACGGGGGGTACTGAAGCTTTCTTT	CASSLTGGTEAFF
.	TRBV30	.	TRBJ1-5	13	TGTGCCTGGAGTGAAGGAGGTAGCCAGCCCCAGCATTTT	CAWSEGGSQPQHF
TRBD1	TRBV12-3/TRBV12-4	few	TRBJ1-5	14	TGTGCCAGCAGCCTTCAGGGGGGGGGTCAGCCCCAGCATTTT	CASSLQGGGQPQHF
.	TRBV20-1	many	TRBJ2-7	14	TGCAGTGCTAGAGATCAGCTGGACCCGTACGAGCAGTACTTC	CSARDQLDPYEQYF
TRBD1	TRBV6-6	few	TRBJ1-4	14	TGTGCCAGCAGCACGACAGGGGGTAATGAAAAACTGTTTTTT	CASSTTGGNEKLFF
.	TRBV29-1	.	TRBJ1-4	12	TGCAGCGTTTCAGGGAGAAATGAAAAACTGTTTTTT	CSVSGRNEKLFF
.	TRBV21-1	many	TRBJ1-5	16	TGTGCCAGCAGCATTCGGTCCAGGGGGTACAATCAGCCCCAGCATTTT	CASSIRSRGYNQPQHF
.	TRBV3-1	many	TRBJ1-5	14	TGTGCCAGCAGCCCGGCAGGGGCCGGTCAGCCCCAGCATTTT	CASSPAGAGQPQHF
.	TRBV3-1	few	TRBJ1-5	13	TGTGCCAGCAGCCAAGAGGTAGATCAGCCCCAGCATTTT	CASSQEVDQPQHF
TRBD2	TRBV20-1	many	TRBJ2-7	13	TGCAGTGCACGAGCGGGGGGTTCCCTCGAGCAGTACTTC	CSARAGGSLEQYF
.	TRBV6-1	many	TRBJ1-1	12	TGTGCCAGCAGACTGGACAGAACTGAAGCTTTCTTT	CASRLDRTEAFF
.	TRBV7-2	.	TRBJ2-7	15	TGTGCCAGCAGCCCGCGTCGGGACTTAATGGGGCAGCAGTACTTC	CASSPRRDLMGQQYF
TRBD1	TRBV18	many	TRBJ1-1	14	TGTGCCAGCTCAGCTCGGGACAGCGGGACTGAAGCTTTCTTT	CASSARDSGTEAFF
.	TRBV7-6	.	TRBJ2-1	15	TGTGCCAGCAGCCTGCACCGGAGCTCCTACAATGAGCAGTTCTTC	CASSLHRSSYNEQFF
.	TRBV7-9	many	TRBJ2-3	11	TGTGCCAGCAGCCCGAAGGATACGCAGTATTTT	CASSPKDTQYF
TRBD1	TRBV5-1	.	TRBJ2-7	15	TGCGCCAGCAGCTTGACACAGGGGGCGGCCTACGAGCAGTACTTC	CASSLTQGAAYEQYF
.	TRBV11-2	few	TRBJ2-7	16	TGTGCCAGCAGCTTAGATTATAGGGGGATCTCCTACGAGCAGTACTTC	CASSLDYRGISYEQYF
TRBD2	TRBV3-1	.	TRBJ2-3	21	TGTGCCAGCAGCCAGAACCCTCCGGGACTAGCGGGGGGCTATTACACAGATACGCAGTATTTT	CASSQNPPGLAGGYYTDTQYF
.	TRBV7-8	.	TRBJ2-2	13	TGTGCCAGCAGCTTTGATCGACCCGGGGAGCTGTTTTTT	CASSFDRPGELFF